This T cell receptor beta chain was identified in a study of blood T cell repertoires in COVID-19. Whole-study context: Samples taken during acute and convalescent COVID-19 were collected in the United States, Italy and Spain.

Produced via immunoSEQ multiplex PCR; TCRdb's table is partial and in-frame only. The data hold about 65,000 clones, with approximately 78% observed a single time. The CDR3 consists of 16 residues. V gave up 4 bases and J gave up 1 base; unmatched junction bases: 3. Sequencing was carried out using peripheral blood. This sequence originates from a man at least 80 years old with acute or convalescent COVID-19. V and J are TRBV23-1 and TRBJ1-4; 10 bases are shared with TRBD1. TRBV23-1 is an open reading frame, and its role is uncertain. The CDR3 coding sequence is TGCGCCAGCAGTCCTGGGACAGGGGTAACTAATGAAAAACTGTTTTTT. Translating gives CASSPGTGVTNEKLFF.